The 18 T cell receptor beta chains presented below share a single source sample, sequenced in a study of neoadjuvant anti-PD-1 for oral cavity cancer. Produced via immunoSEQ multiplex PCR; TCRdb's table is partial and in-frame only. The data hold 7,200 or so clones, with around 75% observed a single time. The source material was PBMCs, sampled before nivolumab (anti-PD-1) treatment. The source is a person aged 35-79 years with oral cavity squamous cell carcinoma.

J is TRBJ2-3 and V is TRBV4-1, with a weak D call TRBD2 (5 bases). This CDR3 spans 16 amino acids. Between the trimmed V and J ends, which lost 0 bases and 0 bases, there was a span of 10 bases. Germline V gene sequence: CDR1 MGHRA, CDR2 YSYEKL. The CDR3: CASSQDLAGSTDTQYF. CDR3 coding DNA: TGCGCCAGCAGCCAAGACTTGGCGGGTAGCACAGATACGCAGTATTTT.

This clone was seen just once. V and J are TRBV9 and TRBJ1-5; TRBD1 aligns across 7 bases. The V gene's germline CDR1 is SGDLS and CDR2 YYNGEE. The CDR3 spans 17 residues. V dropped 0 bases and J dropped 3; count of bases not matched to a gene: 9. This CDR3 reads CASSVGGGGWDNQPQHF. CDR3 in DNA: TGTGCCAGCAGCGTAGGAGGAGGGGGCTGGGACAATCAGCCCCAGCATTTT. Together with reference TRBV9 and TRBJ1-5, the CDR3 gives the full variable domain: DSGVTQTPKHLITATGQRVTLRCSPRSGDLSVYWYQQSLDQGLQFLIQYYNGEERAKGNILERFSAQQFPDLHSELNLSSLELGDSALYFCASSVGGGGWDNQPQHFGDGTRLSIL.

This clone was counted only a few times. This rearrangement joins TRBV5-4 to TRBJ1-1; D unclear. Germline CDR1 is SGHNT and CDR2 is YYREEE (reference sequence). This CDR3 is built from 13 residues. Trimming removed 0 bases at V and 6 bases at J, with 9 bases between. The CDR3 here is CASSLVEPPEAFF. The CDR3 nucleotides read TGTGCCAGCAGCTTGGTTGAGCCCCCTGAAGCTTTCTTT.

The rearrangement uses TRBV5-5 and TRBJ2-7, with D possibly TRBD2 on 6 matching bases. CDR3 size: 13 residues. CDR1 SGHKS and CDR2 YYEKEE come from the germline V gene (reference sequence). Trimming took 0 bases from V and 3 from J, leaving 7 bases between them. The CDR3 loop reads CASSLGGGYEQYF. CDR3 sequence (DNA): TGTGCCAGCAGCTTGGGGGGAGGCTACGAGCAGTACTTC.

This clone was seen once. The chain links TRBV15 to TRBJ1-2; 9 bases are a match to TRBD1. V shed 1 base and J 8 bases; nucleotides not matched to a gene: 11. The CDR3 runs to 16 residues. The germline CDR1 and CDR2 sequences are LNHNV and YYDKDF (reference sequence). The CDR3 nucleotides read TGTGCCACCAGCAGAGCTAGGACAGGGGCTTTCTACGGCTACACCTTC. Translated: CATSRARTGAFYGYTF.

The rearrangement links TRBV29-1 to TRBJ2-1, with D possibly matching TRBD1 (5 bases). The CDR3 length is 12 residues. Trimming removed 8 bases at V and 4 bases at J, with 12 bases between. CDR1 is SQVTM and CDR2 is ANQGSEA in the germline V gene. CDR3 in amino acids: CSYSDSYNEQFF. Written as DNA, the CDR3 is TGCAGCTATTCCGACAGTTACAATGAGCAGTTCTTC.

This clone was picked up one time. The chain carries TRBV6-1 and TRBJ1-2; 8 positions match TRBD1. This CDR3 comprises 12 residues. CDR1 is MNHNS and CDR2 is SASEGT in the germline V gene. Germline trimming cut 6 bases from V and 4 bases from J; bases unmatched to any gene: 1. The CDR3 nucleotides are TGTGCCAGCAGCGGACAGGGCTATGGCTACACCTTC. Translation: CASSGQGYGYTF.

The chain recombines TRBV4-3 with TRBJ2-7; 9 bases agree with TRBD2. V lost 1 base and J lost 3; bases outside the gene matches: 7. The germline gives CDR1 LGHNA, CDR2 YSLEER. The CDR3 sequence is 16 residues long. The CDR3 protein is CASSQGAGGEHYEQYF. The CDR3 bases are TGCGCCAGCAGCCAAGGGGCGGGGGGGGAACACTACGAGCAGTACTTC.

The chain couples TRBV18 to TRBJ2-7, with D maybe TRBD1 (6 bases). There are 14 residues in the CDR3. From germline, CDR1 is KGHSH and CDR2 LQKENI. The V gene lost 2 bases and the J gene lost 4 bases, with 12 bases spanning the gap. The CDR3 region has the DNA TGTGCCAGCTCACCAGAGGACAGCATTTACGAGCAGTACTTC. Amino acids: CASSPEDSIYEQYF.

The chain joins TRBV11-2 to TRBJ2-2, with 8 positions matching TRBD2. Germline values: CDR1 SGHAT, CDR2 FQNNGV. The CDR3 loop spans 16 amino acids. Losses at the gene ends were 5 bases for V and 2 bases for J; bases not matched to a gene: 7. The CDR3 nucleotides read TGTGCCAGCAGCCCCCGGGCGGGGGGCAACACCGGGGAGCTGTTTTTT. Translated: CASSPRAGGNTGELFF.

This chain links TRBV7-2 with TRBJ2-5; D gene ambiguous. The CDR3 runs to 14 residues. The V end was cut by 1 base, the J end by 4 bases, with 10 bases between. The V gene's germline CDR1 is SGHTA and CDR2 FQGNSA. The CDR3 loop is CASSLGSLVETQYF. For the CDR3, the DNA is TGTGCCAGCAGCTTAGGCTCCCTAGTAGAGACCCAGTACTTC. Using reference TRBV7-2 and TRBJ2-5 for the parts outside the CDR3, the full variable domain is GAGVSQSPSNKVTEKGKDVELRCDPISGHTALYWYRQSLGQGLEFLIYFQGNSAPDKSGLPSDRFSAERTGGSVSTLTIQRTQQEDSAVYLCASSLGSLVETQYFGPGTRLLVL.

The chain couples TRBV30 to TRBJ2-3; D remains unclear. The CDR3 runs to 15 residues. The germline V gene encodes CDR1 GTSNPN and CDR2 SVGIG (reference sequence). V was trimmed by 4 bases and J by 0 bases, leaving 14 bases between them. The CDR3 bases are TGTGCCTGGACCCTGGGTCCGACTAGCACAGATACGCAGTATTTT. Its protein is CAWTLGPTSTDTQYF.

This clone has just a few counts. This sequence joins TRBV5-1 and TRBJ1-5; TRBD1 matches at 7 bases. The germline gives CDR1 SGHRS, CDR2 YFSETQ. The V gene end was trimmed by 5 bases and the J gene end by 5 bases; junction bases not matched to a gene: 10. CDR3 length: 15 residues. In DNA, the CDR3 is TGCGCCAGCAGTTGGTCAGGGGGAGTAGATCAGCCCCAGCATTTT. It codes for CASSWSGGVDQPQHF.

The rearrangement links TRBV7-9 to TRBJ1-3; perhaps TRBD1 as D (6 bases). Germline V lookup: CDR1 SEHNR, CDR2 FQNEAQ (reference sequence). The CDR3 consists of 16 residues. The V gene lost 6 bases and the J gene lost 0 bases, with 15 bases spanning the gap. The CDR3 loop is CASRLGQPYSGNTIYF. For the CDR3, the DNA is TGTGCCAGCAGGCTCGGACAGCCCTACTCTGGAAACACCATATATTTT.

The chain is built from TRBV7-9 and TRBJ2-7; D unresolved. V dropped 4 bases and J dropped 0 bases, with 16 bases sitting between them. In germline, CDR1 is SEHNR, CDR2 FQNEAQ (reference sequence). The CDR3 runs to 16 residues. In DNA, the CDR3 is TGTGCCAGCAGCTCCCCGGGTCCGGGCAACTCCTACGAGCAGTACTTC. It yields the protein CASSSPGPGNSYEQYF. Full variable domain (missing parts from reference TRBV7-9 and TRBJ2-7): DTGVSQNPRHKITKRGQNVTFRCDPISEHNRLYWYRQTLGQGPEFLTYFQNEAQLEKSRLLSDRFSAERPKGSFSTLEIQRTEQGDSAMYLCASSSPGPGNSYEQYFGPGTRLTVT.

DNA for the CDR3: TGTGCCAGCAGCCCCCACTTACCGGGACCGAACACCGGGGAGCTGTTTTTT. Translating it yields CASSPHLPGPNTGELFF. The gene calls are TRBV7-8 and TRBJ2-2; either TRBD1 or TRBD2 may supply D (5 bases each). V was clipped by 5 bases and J by 0 bases, with 16 bases between them. This CDR3 region has 17 residues. Germline V gene data show CDR1 as SGHVS and CDR2 as FQNEAQ.

The chain's CDR3 is CASSTAGGWGQPQHF. CDR3 bases: TGTGCCAGTAGTACAGCAGGGGGCTGGGGTCAGCCCCAGCATTTT. The chain combines TRBV19 with TRBJ1-5; 8 positions match TRBD1. V lost 4 bases to trimming and J lost 6 bases; unmatched junction nucleotides: 8. CDR1 and CDR2 (germline): LNHDA, SQIVND (reference sequence). The CDR3 sequence is 15 residues long.

The rearrangement uses TRBV27 and TRBJ2-1; a weak D match, TRBD2 (7 bases). The germline V gene encodes CDR1 MNHEY and CDR2 SMNVEV (reference sequence). The CDR3 extends over 17 amino acids. V lost 3 bases, J lost 3 bases, and 18 bases lay in between. The CDR3 region has the DNA TGTGCCAGCAGTTTTCGTGGGCGGGGGCCTTACTACAATGAGCAGTTCTTC. Translated: CASSFRGRGPYYNEQFF.